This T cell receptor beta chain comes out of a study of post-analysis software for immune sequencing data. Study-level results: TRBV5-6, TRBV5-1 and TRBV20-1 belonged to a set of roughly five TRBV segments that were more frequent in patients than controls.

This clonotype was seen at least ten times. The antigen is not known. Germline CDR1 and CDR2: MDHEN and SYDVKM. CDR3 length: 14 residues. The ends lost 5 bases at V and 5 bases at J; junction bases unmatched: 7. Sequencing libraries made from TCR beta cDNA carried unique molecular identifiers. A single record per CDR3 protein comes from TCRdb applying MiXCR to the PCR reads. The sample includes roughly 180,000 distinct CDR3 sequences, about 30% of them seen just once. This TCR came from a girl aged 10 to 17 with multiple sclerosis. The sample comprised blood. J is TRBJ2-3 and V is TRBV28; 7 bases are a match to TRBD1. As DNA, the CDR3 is TGTGCCAGCAGTCGGGACAGAAACTTAGATACGCAGTATTTT. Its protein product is CASSRDRNLDTQYF.